The sequence of this T cell receptor beta chain was determined in a study of T-cell memory formation after mild COVID-19. Study overall: TCR clusters largely stayed donor specific.

For this clonotype: Its antigen is unidentified.

General study points: Chiefly within CM and EM were the contracting CD4+ clones; CD8+ ones were within EMRA. Memory from before infection featured some responding clones, which suggests cross-reactive memory joined. Clones shrinking from day 15 to 85 showed even CD4/CD8 mixes; later expanders tilted CD4+.

This CDR3 region has 12 residues. CDR1 and CDR2 from the germline V gene are ENHRY and SYGVKD. Each CDR3 protein is one row after TCRdb ran MiXCR on the 5' RACE reads. Counted here are approximately 290,000 distinct CDR3 sequences, around 15% occurring once; the ten biggest clones make up roughly 22%. The sequence derives from a young man who had mild COVID-19 (a few samples of this study predate the infection). Cell type and time point are not known. The chain recombines TRBV10-3 with TRBJ2-3; 8 positions agree with TRBD1. Sequenced material: PBMCs or a T cell subset sorted from them (not recorded which). In nucleotides, the CDR3 is TGTGCAACCCTGGACAGGGCAGATACGCAGTATTTT. As protein: CATLDRADTQYF.